The 7 T cell receptor beta chains below come from one sample, sequenced in a study of a mutant IDH1 vaccine in newly diagnosed glioma. Antigen specificity for these receptors is unknown. The time point is: week 47, end of study. All doses held 300 ug of mutant IDH1 20-mer peptide, with topical imiquimod. Method: immunoSEQ multiplex PCR; TCRdb's copy keeps in-frame clones and lacks some. The data hold about 94,000 clones, with roughly 89% observed a single time. The sample in question was PBMCs, obtained from a glioma patient whose treatment included an IDH1 peptide vaccine. All receptors come from a woman in her fifties or sixties with glioma.

The J gene is TRBJ2-5, the V gene TRBV25-1; D tentatively reads TRBD1 or TRBD2 (6 bases each). Germline CDR1 and CDR2: MGHDK and SYGVNS. CDR3 length equals 14 residues. V was cut by 4 bases and J by 7 bases, with 16 bases left in between. In DNA form, the CDR3 reads TGTGCCAGCAGTGCCGGGGGCGGGCCGGGGACCCAGTACTTC. It encodes CASSAGGGPGTQYF.

The chain recombines TRBV5-1 with TRBJ1-1; D unclear. The V and J ends lost 0 bases and 4 bases respectively, with 13 bases between them. Germline CDR1 SGHRS, CDR2 YFSETQ. The CDR3 is made up of 15 amino acids. Here the CDR3 reads CASSLGHSRVTEAFF. The DNA for the CDR3 is TGCGCCAGCAGCTTGGGACATTCCAGAGTCACTGAAGCTTTCTTT.

Here the CDR3 DNA reads TGCGCCAGCAGCACCGAGGCTAACTATGGCTACACCTTC. Translated: CASSTEANYGYTF. This sequence joins TRBV5-1 and TRBJ1-2; D is uncertain. CDR1 is SGHRS and CDR2 is YFSETQ in the germline V gene. This CDR3 is built from 13 residues. Deletions cut 4 bases from V and 0 bases from J, with 7 bases between.

V is TRBV7-9 and J is TRBJ1-3, with TRBD1 identical over 8 bases. J lost 6 bases, V lost 3 bases, and 1 base had no gene match. Germline loops: CDR1 SEHNR, CDR2 FQNEAQ (reference sequence). The CDR3 is 13 amino acids. CDR3: CASSLTGENTIYF. Here the CDR3 DNA reads TGTGCCAGCAGCTTGACAGGGGAAAACACCATATATTTT.

The chain has TRBV9 and TRBJ2-7; D may match TRBD1 or TRBD2 (5 bases each). Germline V CDR1 and CDR2: SGDLS, YYNGEE. This CDR3 has 16 residues. Trimming cost V 0 bases and J 2 bases, with 15 bases left between them. The DNA for the CDR3 is TGTGCCAGCAGCGTAGCTGGGTCCGGGGCCGCCTACGAGCAGTACTTC. The encoded protein is CASSVAGSGAAYEQYF. The variable domain in full, completed from reference TRBV9 and TRBJ2-7, reads DSGVTQTPKHLITATGQRVTLRCSPRSGDLSVYWYQQSLDQGLQFLIQYYNGEERAKGNILERFSAQQFPDLHSELNLSSLELGDSALYFCASSVAGSGAAYEQYFGPGTRLTVT.

This chain uses TRBV28 with TRBJ2-5, with 9 bases matching TRBD2. The end of the DNA is better explained by TRBJ2-7, so the J call may be wrong. This CDR3 has 13 amino acids. The germline V gene encodes CDR1 MDHEN and CDR2 SYDVKM. CDR3: CASSYSGSYEQYF. The CDR3 DNA is TGTGCCAGCAGTTATAGCGGGAGCTACGAGCAGTACTTC.

CDR3 DNA sequence: TGTGCCAGCATGAGGTCCTTGGCCTCTGGGGCCAACGTCCTGACTTTC. Translation: CASMRSLASGANVLTF. The chain combines TRBV27 with TRBJ2-6, with D unresolved. The CDR3 has 16 amino acids. The germline CDR1 and CDR2 sequences are MNHEY and SMNVEV (reference sequence). The V end lost 7 bases, the J end lost 0 bases, and 13 bases lay between the germline ends. Full variable domain (rest looked up from reference TRBV27 and TRBJ2-6): EAQVTQNPRYLITVTGKKLTVTCSQNMNHEYMSWYRQDPGLGLRQIYYSMNVEVTDKGDVPEGYKVSRKEKRNFPLILESPSPNQTSLYFCASMRSLASGANVLTFGAGSRLTVL.